One T cell receptor (beta chain) is described in this entry. What antigen it recognizes has not been identified. No much larger clone exists at a distance of one base, and base qualities are not known. The immunoSEQ Assay, a bias-controlled multiplex PCR, was used to amplify TCRbeta CDR3 regions from genomic DNA. In the authors' own workflow: The number of nucleated cells in each sample was estimated by amplification of reference gene primers within the assay. To quantify the absolute abundance of each unique TCRbeta CDR3 rearrangement, sequence reads were collapsed and filtered. For each sample, productive Simpson clonality was calculated as the square root of Simpson's diversity index across productive rearrangements. Entries here come from immuneACCESS through TCRdb and include only in-frame sequences with V and J called. Some clones fail to appear in such tables; in the studies checked, an unresolved V gene covers under half of the shortfall, and the cause of the remainder is unknown. V and J calls and clone size are copied from that table; D and trimming were computed from the DNA. In all, the sample holds approximately 77,000 clones, and roughly 88% of those were seen once. Together, the top ten hold 6% to 7.5% of the sample.

Each collaborating institution followed its own protocols to collect whole blood in K2EDTA tubes. Collaborator samples were shipped for TCRbeta analysis as frozen whole blood, isolated PBMCs, or DNA extracted from either sample type. The CDR3 covers 14 residues, taking in both the cysteine and the phenylalanine. The only DNA kept is the CDR3, 42 bases in frame from the first base. V loses 6 bases, J loses 3 bases, and the germline ends lie 13 bases apart. CDR1 and CDR2, looked up from the germline V gene, are KGHSH and LQKENI. The data derive from a study of blood T cell repertoires in COVID-19 (dated by TCRdb to about 2020). Turning to the overall study: Collaborator samples came from the United States, Italy and Spain and covered acute and convalescent phases of COVID-19. Deeply sampled blood TCRbeta repertoires from subjects exposed to, actively infected with, or recovered from COVID-19 were included in the dataset. Sample metadata almost always included a de-identified subject ID, COVID-19 status, age in years and sex. The repertoires were released in a freely available public database intended as a resource for research on the immune response to SARS-CoV-2. The samples were drawn from two sources: the first 160 participants of the ongoing ImmuneRACE study, and some 1,300 subjects contributed by 6 global collaborators. The prospective study material was composed of cDNA or gDNA derived from T cells, B-cell-depleted T cells, or PBMCs. Where available, HLA class I and class II types were taken from metadata supplied by the sample provider and were not determined by assay-based typing. Results the study describes overall, beyond this receptor: The quantity of clinical and demographic metadata differed by source and by participant and was supplied without curation.

The clonotype was recovered from a woman older than 75 with acute or convalescent COVID-19. The receptor chain draws on TRBV18 and TRBJ2-3, and possibly TRBD1, on 5 matching bases. The sample taken for sequencing was peripheral blood. The CDR3 reads CASSPGRVTDTQYF. The sequence in DNA is TGTGCCAGCTCGCCCGGCAGGGTTACAGATACGCAGTATTTT.